This T cell receptor (beta chain) was profiled in a study of technical replicates of blood from a few donors (dated by TCRdb to about 2017). Receptor amplification or capture employed the immunoSEQ multiplex PCR assay. The clones in this table, taken by TCRdb from immuneACCESS, are in-frame only. Not every clone is retained; where verified, under half of the shortfall comes from an unresolved V gene, and the cause of the rest is unknown. Within this sample are over 85,000 clones, with around 96% of them counted one time only. The ten largest clones take up more than 0.3% of the sample. From the cysteine up to the phenylalanine, the CDR3 has a length of 13 residues. Just the 39-base CDR3 DNA is kept, in frame starting at base 1. CDR1 and CDR2 are read off the germline V gene (reference sequence) as GTSNPN and SVGIG. V loses 0 bases of germline sequence and J loses 4 bases, and the interval between the two ends is 9 bases.

Comments on this clone: No antigen is known for it. No base qualities exist here, and no much larger clone lies one base off it.

Recombination connected TRBV30 to TRBJ1-2; no D gene is confidently identified. The material sequenced was T cells isolated from PBMCs. This receptor was taken from a human donor in good health. The sequence in DNA is TGTGCCTGGAGTGTAGTACAGTTCTATGGCTACACCTTC. This is translated as CAWSVVQFYGYTF.